A selection of T cell receptor beta chains follows, all from one sample in a study of shared clonotypes between healthy human individuals. The assay was immunoSEQ multiplex PCR, and TCRdb's table has in-frame clones only and misses some. The sample includes about 2.3 million clones, around 90% seen only once; the top ten take approximately 0.39%. The sample consisted of naive CD4+ T cells from PBMCs. These receptors came from a man between 18 and 29 years old in good health. Some clones in this sample may be carry-over from other donors' samples. Each CDR3 is given with its conserved first and last residue. A D gene is named only where the DNA matches it firmly. Not every row has a clone size; where given, it reads once, few, many or a size class.

D,V,J,size,CDR3,DNA
TRBD2,TRBV5-3,TRBJ2-7,NA,CARSLIRRGPLAGGPPYF,TGTGCCAGAAGCTTGATTAGGAGGGGGCCGCTAGCGGGAGGGCCTCCGTACTTC
TRBD1,TRBV2,TRBJ2-1,NA,CASRDRGPWDNEQFF,TGTGCCAGCAGGGACAGGGGCCCATGGGACAATGAGCAGTTCTTC
NA,TRBV7-2,TRBJ2-7,NA,CASSSKVNYEQYF,TGTGCCAGCAGCTCAAAAGTTAACTACGAGCAGTACTTC
TRBD1,TRBV5-4,TRBJ1-2,NA,CASSEFLTGGSRYGYTF,TGTGCCAGCAGCGAATTCTTGACAGGGGGATCACGCTATGGCTACACCTTC
NA,TRBV28,TRBJ1-4,few,CASSFETARKTLFF,TGTGCCAGCAGTTTCGAGACAGCGAGAAAAACGCTGTTTTTT
NA,TRBV29-1,TRBJ1-1,NA,CSESGTGDTEAFF,TGCAGCGAGTCAGGGACGGGTGACACTGAAGCTTTCTTT
NA,TRBV13,TRBJ2-3,NA,CASSLHGQGWGDTQYF,TGTGCCAGCAGCTTACATGGCCAGGGATGGGGAGATACGCAGTATTTT
NA,TRBV7-2,TRBJ2-1,NA,CASSLGTRASYNEQFF,TGTGCCAGCAGCTTAGGAACGAGGGCCTCCTACAATGAGCAGTTCTTC
NA,TRBV7-3,TRBJ2-5,NA,CASSFGLQETQYF,TGTGCCAGCAGCTTCGGTCTCCAAGAGACCCAGTACTTC
TRBD1,TRBV5-1,TRBJ2-2,NA,CASSLAMDRATGELFF,TGCGCCAGCAGCTTGGCCATGGACAGGGCCACCGGGGAGCTGTTTTTT
TRBD2,TRBV5-4,TRBJ2-7,NA,CASSSKAGGISEQYF,TGTGCCAGCAGCTCCAAAGCGGGAGGTATCTCCGAGCAGTACTTC
NA,TRBV5-4,TRBJ2-3,NA,CASSLERSGSTDTQYF,TGTGCCAGCAGCTTGGAGCGCTCGGGCAGCACAGATACGCAGTATTTT
TRBD2,TRBV7-9,TRBJ2-2,few,CASHSGSTARELFF,TGTGCCAGCCATAGCGGGAGTACGGCCCGGGAGCTGTTTTTT
TRBD1,TRBV27,TRBJ2-7,NA,CATSRVGQGPSYEQYF,TGTGCCACCAGTCGGGTCGGACAGGGGCCGTCCTACGAGCAGTACTTC
NA,TRBV28,TRBJ2-7,NA,CATSGRTYEQYF,TGTGCCACGTCCGGACGGACCTACGAGCAGTACTTC
TRBD2,TRBV7-2,TRBJ2-3,NA,CASSLEMAGLAADTQYF,TGTGCCAGCAGCTTAGAAATGGCGGGACTAGCGGCAGATACGCAGTATTTT
NA,TRBV5-5,TRBJ2-7,NA,CASSVGAREYEQYF,TGTGCCAGCAGCGTGGGTGCGCGGGAATACGAGCAGTACTTC
NA,TRBV5-4,TRBJ2-2,NA,CASSLEQGRTGELFF,TGTGCCAGCAGCTTGGAACAGGGGAGGACCGGGGAGCTGTTTTTT